The 27 T cell receptor beta chains reported below all come from one sample, sequenced in a study of cytomegalovirus exposure and HLA in healthy donors. Both 60 Vbeta primers and 13 Jbeta primers went into the PCR. Here immunoSEQ multiplex PCR was the method, and the copy in TCRdb shows in-frame clones only, minus some. The sample has roughly 100,000 clones, about 80% seen once; the top ten hold approximately 1.7%. The sample comprised PBMCs. These receptor sequences come from a woman aged 40-49 years in good health and CMV-seronegative.

The rearrangement joins TRBV4-3 to TRBJ1-4; 10 nucleotides agree with TRBD1. The CDR3 is 15 amino acids. CDR1 and CDR2 from the germline V gene are LGHNA and YSLEER. V shed 3 bases, J shed 5 bases, and the junction held 3 bases outside the gene matches. CDR3 nucleotides: TGCGCCAGCAGCCACCCGGGACAGGGGAATGAAAAACTGTTTTTT. As protein: CASSHPGQGNEKLFF.

This clone was observed once. CDR3 nucleotides: TGTGCCAGCAGCTTGGGCGGGAGGGGGTCCTACGAGCAGTACTTC. Its protein is CASSLGGRGSYEQYF. This chain connects TRBV7-3 to TRBJ2-7; the match to TRBD2 covers 9 bases. Germline V gene data show CDR1 as SGHTA and CDR2 as FQGTGA. CDR3 size: 15 residues. With 3 bases clipped from V and 1 base from J, the junction kept 4 bases outside the gene matches. The full variable domain, with the rest looked up from reference TRBV7-3 and TRBJ2-7, is GAGVSQTPSNKVTEKGKYVELRCDPISGHTALYWYRQSLGQGPEFLIYFQGTGAADDSGLPNDRFFAVRPEGSVSTLKIQRTERGDSAVYLCASSLGGRGSYEQYFGPGTRLTVT.

A few counts support this clone. The V call is TRBV6-1, the J call TRBJ2-3; 9 nucleotides line up with TRBD1. The CDR3 extends over 15 amino acids. The germline V gene has CDR1 MNHNS and CDR2 SASEGT. V was pared by 6 bases and J by 1 base, with 5 bases of the junction left unmatched. As DNA, the CDR3 is TGTGCCAGCAGCACTGACAGGGGGGGCACAGATACGCAGTATTTT. Protein sequence: CASSTDRGGTDTQYF.

This clone was detected ten times or more. The chain has TRBV4-1 and TRBJ1-4, with 9 bases that match TRBD1. Germline CDR1 is MGHRA and CDR2 is YSYEKL. V gave up 2 bases and J gave up 2 bases; unmatched junction bases: 6. The CDR3 length is 17 residues. Here the CDR3 reads CASSQHPGTGTNEKLFF. DNA for the CDR3: TGCGCCAGCAGCCAACACCCCGGGACAGGGACTAATGAAAAACTGTTTTTT.

This chain joins TRBV7-2 and TRBJ2-3; 13 bases agree with TRBD2. Germline loops: CDR1 SGHTA, CDR2 FQGNSA. The junction had 7 bases not matched to a gene; V was cut back by 5 bases and J by 2 bases. The CDR3 loop spans 17 amino acids. The CDR3 DNA reads as TGTGCCAGCAGCGGCGGCGGGACTAGCGGGAACACAGATACGCAGTATTTT. Its protein product is CASSGGGTSGNTDTQYF.

This clone has just a few counts. In DNA, the CDR3 is TGTGCCAGCAGTTCTCAGCACAGGGGGCAAAATATGGCTTTCTTT. Translation gives CASSSQHRGQNMAFF. The chain combines TRBV27 with TRBJ1-1; 9 nucleotides agree with TRBD1. The CDR3 consists of 15 residues. Unmatched junction bases numbered 14, after V lost 4 bases and J lost 11 bases. Germline CDR1 and CDR2: MNHEY and SMNVEV (reference sequence).

The chain is built from TRBV7-2 and TRBJ2-2; weak D call: TRBD1 (5 bases). CDR3 length: 15 amino acids. Per the germline V gene, CDR1 is SGHTA and CDR2 is FQGNSA. Trimming cost V 2 bases and J 2 bases, with 9 bases left between them. CDR3 nucleotides: TGTGCCAGCAGCTTAATAAGGGGAAACACCGGGGAGCTGTTTTTT. Its protein is CASSLIRGNTGELFF. Complete variable domain (other parts from reference TRBV7-2 and TRBJ2-2): GAGVSQSPSNKVTEKGKDVELRCDPISGHTALYWYRQSLGQGLEFLIYFQGNSAPDKSGLPSDRFSAERTGGSVSTLTIQRTQQEDSAVYLCASSLIRGNTGELFFGEGSRLTVL.

The chain is built from TRBV7-2 and TRBJ2-5, with TRBD2 matching 7 bases. Germline trimming cut 5 bases from V and 0 bases from J; bases unmatched to any gene: 3. CDR3 length equals 14 residues. Germline V CDR1 and CDR2: SGHTA, FQGNSA. The CDR3 DNA follows: TGTGCCAGCAGCAATGCGGGGGACCAAGAGACCCAGTACTTC. It codes for CASSNAGDQETQYF.

This chain uses TRBV4-3 with TRBJ1-3; D remains ambiguous. Germline CDR1 LGHNA, CDR2 YSLEER. The V end was cut by 1 base, the J end by 0 bases, with 4 bases between. The CDR3 covers 14 residues. CDR3 loop: CASSQGVSGNTIYF. As DNA, the CDR3 is TGCGCCAGCAGCCAAGGAGTCTCTGGAAACACCATATATTTT.

J is TRBJ2-7 and V is TRBV6-5; 7 bases agree with TRBD1. CDR1 MNHEY and CDR2 SVGAGI come from the germline V gene. The length of the CDR3 is 15 residues. The V gene end was trimmed by 0 bases and the J gene end by 1 base; junction bases not matched to a gene: 3. CDR3 residues: CASSYSRDRSYEQYF. The CDR3 coding sequence is TGTGCCAGCAGTTACTCGAGGGACAGATCCTACGAGCAGTACTTC.

This rearrangement joins TRBV7-9 to TRBJ2-7; D call uncertain. The CDR3 contains 15 residues. Germline CDR1 and CDR2: SEHNR and FQNEAQ (reference sequence). The V end was cut by 1 base, the J end by 1 base, with 11 bases between. The CDR3 is CASSLDVKLSYEQYF. CDR3 DNA: TGTGCCAGCAGCTTAGATGTGAAGCTGTCCTACGAGCAGTACTTC.

The chain combines TRBV19 with TRBJ1-4; D not certain. Germline CDR1 reads LNHDA; CDR2 reads SQIVND (reference sequence). Trimming stripped 2 bases from V and 4 bases from J, with 8 bases between. The CDR3 loop spans 14 amino acids. The CDR3 protein is CASSIQSSNEKLFF. CDR3 nucleotide sequence: TGTGCCAGTAGTATACAGTCAAGTAATGAAAAACTGTTTTTT.

The rearrangement links TRBV9 to TRBJ2-3, with unresolved D. The CDR3 contains 12 residues. Germline V gene lookup returns CDR1 SGDLS and CDR2 YYNGEE. The V gene lost 3 bases and the J gene lost 3 bases, with 5 bases spanning the gap. CDR3 DNA: TGTGCCAGCAGCGGACATACAGATACGCAGTATTTT. It specifies CASSGHTDTQYF.

This clone appeared a few times. This sequence joins TRBV6-5 and TRBJ2-5, with unresolved D. Trimming cost V 0 bases and J 4 bases, with 9 bases left between them. The CDR3 spans 14 residues. Germline V gene data show CDR1 as MNHEY and CDR2 as SVGAGI. The CDR3 DNA is TGTGCCAGCAGTTACTCTCATAGTCGAGAGACCCAGTACTTC. This gives the protein CASSYSHSRETQYF.

The chain joins TRBV7-9 to TRBJ1-2; no reliable D call. Germline assignment: CDR1 SEHNR and CDR2 FQNEAQ (reference sequence). The V and J ends lost 5 bases and 8 bases respectively, with 15 bases between them. There are 13 residues in the CDR3. This CDR3 is CASSPGELRGYTF. DNA of the CDR3: TGTGCCAGCAGCCCCGGGGAACTGAGAGGCTACACCTTC.

This clone was seen just once. At one boundary the junction diverges from the germline segment, which might be a read error. J is TRBJ1-3 and V is TRBV7-9, with a weak D call TRBD1 (5 bases). This CDR3 comprises 17 residues. The germline V gene encodes CDR1 SEHNR and CDR2 FQNEAQ (reference sequence). The CDR3: CSSSFYAGRSSGNTIYF. In nucleotides, the CDR3 is TGTTCCAGCAGCTTCTATGCGGGGCGGAGCTCTGGAAACACCATATATTTT.

This clone was detected a few times. This chain's CDR3 is CSVEEVTSGGLGQFF. For the CDR3, the DNA is TGCAGCGTTGAAGAGGTGACTAGCGGGGGTCTCGGGCAGTTCTTC. The chain combines TRBV29-1 with TRBJ2-1; the match to TRBD2 covers 12 bases. Trimming removed 0 bases from V and 12 bases from J; junction bases left unmatched: 9. This CDR3 comprises 15 residues. The germline gives CDR1 SQVTM, CDR2 ANQGSEA.

The chain combines TRBV28 with TRBJ2-7; possible D gene TRBD2, 5 bases. This CDR3 spans 13 amino acids. The germline gives CDR1 MDHEN, CDR2 SYDVKM. V shed 5 bases and J shed 2 bases, with 10 bases lying between them. CDR3 DNA: TGTGCCAGCAGTGAAATCGGGACCTACGAGCAGTACTTC. Its translation is CASSEIGTYEQYF.

The chain uses TRBV6-1 and TRBJ2-1, with no clear D. Trimming shortened V by 3 bases and J by 1 base, and 13 bases separated the two germline ends. Germline CDR1 is MNHNS and CDR2 is SASEGT. There are 16 residues in the CDR3. CDR3 DNA: TGTGCCAGCAGTGAGTCAGGTACGCTTTCCTACAATGAGCAGTTCTTC. Translated, it gives CASSESGTLSYNEQFF.

V gene TRBV7-6 combines with J gene TRBJ2-1, with D possibly matching TRBD2 (6 bases). Germline assignment: CDR1 SGHVS and CDR2 FNYEAQ. Trimming cost V 1 base and J 4 bases, with 11 bases left between them. CDR3 length: 15 residues. CDR3: CASSLELAAYNEQFF. DNA for the CDR3: TGTGCCAGCAGCTTAGAATTAGCGGCATACAATGAGCAGTTCTTC.

This clone was seen only a few times. This chain connects TRBV28 to TRBJ2-7; TRBD1 agrees at 7 bases. Germline CDR1 and CDR2: MDHEN and SYDVKM. This CDR3 spans 13 amino acids. Losses at the gene ends were 1 base for V and 6 bases for J; bases not matched to a gene: 3. Written as DNA, the CDR3 is TGTGCCAGCAGTTTATCACAGGGGCGCGAGCAGTACTTC. Residues: CASSLSQGREQYF.

J is TRBJ2-3 and V is TRBV11-3; 8 bases map to TRBD2. Germline trimming cut 2 bases from V and 4 bases from J; bases unmatched to any gene: 5. This CDR3 spans 15 amino acids. The V gene's germline CDR1 is SGHNT and CDR2 YENEEA. CDR3 loop: CASSLTSGEADTQYF. DNA of the CDR3: TGTGCCAGCAGCTTAACTAGCGGAGAAGCAGATACGCAGTATTTT.

The chain joins TRBV5-1 to TRBJ2-7, with unresolved D. CDR3 length: 15 residues. Trimming left V 2 bases short and J 4 bases short, with 16 bases between. Germline CDR1 and CDR2: SGHRS and YFSETQ. CDR3 in DNA: TGCGCCAGCAGCTTAGGTCCATCGGGTTTTTACGAGCAGTACTTC. Its translation: CASSLGPSGFYEQYF.

The count of this clone is one. V and J are TRBV19 and TRBJ1-2, with D hard to call. The V end was cut by 7 bases, the J end by 4 bases, with 7 bases between. Looked up from germline, CDR1 is LNHDA and CDR2 is SQIVND (reference sequence). CDR3 length: 11 amino acids. This chain's CDR3 is CASTEGYGYTF. The CDR3 DNA reads as TGTGCCAGTACTGAGGGCTATGGCTACACCTTC.

V is TRBV5-1 and J is TRBJ2-7; no reliable D call. Per germline, CDR1 SGHRS and CDR2 YFSETQ. The V end lost 0 bases, the J end lost 1 base, and 8 bases lay between the germline ends. There are 14 residues in the CDR3. The CDR3 loop is CASSLVGESYEQYF. The CDR3 nucleotides read TGCGCCAGCAGCTTGGTAGGAGAGTCCTACGAGCAGTACTTC.

This clone turned up a few times. The CDR3 loop is CASSLAGNNEQFF. CDR3 bases: TGCGCCAGCAGCTTGGCTGGCAACAATGAGCAGTTCTTC. The chain has TRBV5-1 and TRBJ2-1; no clear D gene. Germline assignment: CDR1 SGHRS and CDR2 YFSETQ. This CDR3 region has 13 residues. V was pared by 0 bases and J by 5 bases, with 6 bases between.

V is TRBV5-4 and J is TRBJ2-3; D possibly corresponds to TRBD1 (6 bases). CDR3 length: 14 amino acids. Germline V gene sequence: CDR1 SGHNT, CDR2 YYREEE (reference sequence). Deletions cut 2 bases from V and 4 bases from J, with 11 bases between. The CDR3 here is CASSLKDRADTQYF. The DNA for the CDR3 is TGTGCCAGCAGCTTAAAGGACAGAGCAGATACGCAGTATTTT.